Included here is one TCR beta chain sequence, with context. Per the germline V gene, CDR1 is SGHRS and CDR2 is YFSETQ. Trimming cost V 2 bases and J 4 bases, with 9 bases left between them. The CDR3 spans 14 residues. This entry comes from a study of cytomegalovirus exposure and HLA in healthy donors. The primer mix had 60 Vbeta and 13 Jbeta primers. The data were produced by immunoSEQ multiplex PCR, yet TCRdb's version contains in-frame clones alone and is incomplete. The table includes 150,000 to 200,000 clones, approximately 11% detected once. The chain is built from TRBV5-1 and TRBJ1-4, with no clear D. The sample comprised PBMCs. The receptor was isolated from a man aged 45 to 65 in good health and CMV-seropositive. CDR3 residues: CASSFGEINEKLFF. The DNA of the CDR3 is TGCGCCAGCAGCTTTGGGGAGATTAATGAAAAACTGTTTTTT.